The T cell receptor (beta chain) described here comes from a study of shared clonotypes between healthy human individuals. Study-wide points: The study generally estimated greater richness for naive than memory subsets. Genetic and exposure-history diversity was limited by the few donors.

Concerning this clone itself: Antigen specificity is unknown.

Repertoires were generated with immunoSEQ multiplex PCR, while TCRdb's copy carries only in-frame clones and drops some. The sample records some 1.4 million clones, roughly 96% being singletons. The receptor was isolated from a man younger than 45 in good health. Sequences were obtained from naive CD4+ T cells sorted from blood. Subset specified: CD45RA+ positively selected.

The chain's CDR3 is CASSASGSSGNEQFF. The DNA of the CDR3 is TGTGCCAGCAGCGCTAGCGGGAGTTCGGGAAATGAGCAGTTCTTC. J is TRBJ2-1 and V is TRBV9, with TRBD2 matching over 10 bases. The CDR3 is 15 amino acids. V lost 3 bases to trimming and J lost 7 bases; unmatched junction nucleotides: 7. Germline values: CDR1 SGDLS, CDR2 YYNGEE.